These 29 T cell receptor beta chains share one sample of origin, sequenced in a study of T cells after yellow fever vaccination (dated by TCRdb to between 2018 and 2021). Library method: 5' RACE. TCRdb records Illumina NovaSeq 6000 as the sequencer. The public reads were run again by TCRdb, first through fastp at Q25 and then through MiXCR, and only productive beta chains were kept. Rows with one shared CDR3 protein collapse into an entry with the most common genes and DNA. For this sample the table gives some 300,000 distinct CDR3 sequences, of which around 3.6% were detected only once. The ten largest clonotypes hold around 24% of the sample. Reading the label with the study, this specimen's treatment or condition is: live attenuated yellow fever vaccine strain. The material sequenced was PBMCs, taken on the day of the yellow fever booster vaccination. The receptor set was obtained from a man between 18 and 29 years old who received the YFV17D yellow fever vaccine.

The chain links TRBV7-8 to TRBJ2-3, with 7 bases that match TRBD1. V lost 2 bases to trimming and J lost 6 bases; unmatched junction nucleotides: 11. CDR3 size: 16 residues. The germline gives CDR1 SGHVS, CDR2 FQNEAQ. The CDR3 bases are TGTGCCAGCAGCTTAAACACAGGGGCGGGTTTGGATACGCAGTATTTT. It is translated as CASSLNTGAGLDTQYF.

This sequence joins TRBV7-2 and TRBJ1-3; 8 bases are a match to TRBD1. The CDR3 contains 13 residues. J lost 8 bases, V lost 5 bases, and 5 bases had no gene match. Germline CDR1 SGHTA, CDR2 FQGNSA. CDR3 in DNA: TGTGCCAGCAGCAGCAACAGGGGGGACACCATATATTTT. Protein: CASSSNRGDTIYF.

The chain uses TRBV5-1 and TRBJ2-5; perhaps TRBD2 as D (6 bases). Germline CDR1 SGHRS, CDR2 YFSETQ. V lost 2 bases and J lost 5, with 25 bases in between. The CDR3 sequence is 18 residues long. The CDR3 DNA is TGCGCCAGCAGCTTTTTCGGTTCCCAGGGCGGGAATGGTGAGACCCAGTACTTC. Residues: CASSFFGSQGGNGETQYF.

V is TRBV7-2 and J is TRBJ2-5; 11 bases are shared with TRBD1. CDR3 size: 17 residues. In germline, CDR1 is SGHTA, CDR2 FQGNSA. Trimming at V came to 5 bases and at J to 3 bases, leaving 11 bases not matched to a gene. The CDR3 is CASSASLGQGDEETQYF. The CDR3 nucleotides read TGTGCCAGCAGCGCCAGCTTGGGACAGGGGGATGAAGAGACCCAGTACTTC.

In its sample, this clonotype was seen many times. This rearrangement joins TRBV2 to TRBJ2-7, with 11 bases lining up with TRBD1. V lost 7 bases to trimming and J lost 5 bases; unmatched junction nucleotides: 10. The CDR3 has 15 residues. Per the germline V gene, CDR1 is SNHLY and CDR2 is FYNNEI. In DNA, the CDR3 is TGTGCCAGCACCGAGGGGACAGGGGGGTTCGACGAGCAGTACTTC. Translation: CASTEGTGGFDEQYF.

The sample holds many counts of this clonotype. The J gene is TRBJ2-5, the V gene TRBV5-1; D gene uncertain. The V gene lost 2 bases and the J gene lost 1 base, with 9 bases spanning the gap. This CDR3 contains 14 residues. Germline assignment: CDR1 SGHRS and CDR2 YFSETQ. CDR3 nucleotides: TGCGCCAGCAGCTTACATCCCGCCCAAGAGACCCAGTACTTC. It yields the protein CASSLHPAQETQYF.

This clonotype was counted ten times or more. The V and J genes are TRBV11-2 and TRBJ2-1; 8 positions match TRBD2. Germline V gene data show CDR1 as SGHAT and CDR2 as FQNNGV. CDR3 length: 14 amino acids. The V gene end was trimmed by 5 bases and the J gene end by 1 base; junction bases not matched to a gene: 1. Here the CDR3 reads CASSQRGSYNEQFF. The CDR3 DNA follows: TGTGCCAGCAGCCAGCGGGGGTCCTACAATGAGCAGTTCTTC.

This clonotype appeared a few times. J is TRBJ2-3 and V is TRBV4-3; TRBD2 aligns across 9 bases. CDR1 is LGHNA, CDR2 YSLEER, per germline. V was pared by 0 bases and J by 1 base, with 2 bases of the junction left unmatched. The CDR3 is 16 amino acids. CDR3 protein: CASSQDSGRGTDTQYF. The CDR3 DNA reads TGCGCCAGCAGCCAAGATAGCGGGAGAGGCACAGATACGCAGTATTTT.

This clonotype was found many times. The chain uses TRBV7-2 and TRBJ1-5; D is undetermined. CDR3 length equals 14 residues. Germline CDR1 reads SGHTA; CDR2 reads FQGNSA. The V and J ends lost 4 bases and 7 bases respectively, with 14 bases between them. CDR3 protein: CASSSTTGSQPQHF. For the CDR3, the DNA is TGTGCCAGCAGCTCCACAACGGGCTCACAGCCCCAGCATTTT.

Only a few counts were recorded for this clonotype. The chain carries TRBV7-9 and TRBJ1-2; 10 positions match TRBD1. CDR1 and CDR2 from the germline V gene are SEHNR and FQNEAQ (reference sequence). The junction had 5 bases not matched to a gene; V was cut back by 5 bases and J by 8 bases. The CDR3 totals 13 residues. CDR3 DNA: TGTGCCAGCAGCCATGGGACAGGGGAAGGCTACACCTTC. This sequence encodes CASSHGTGEGYTF.

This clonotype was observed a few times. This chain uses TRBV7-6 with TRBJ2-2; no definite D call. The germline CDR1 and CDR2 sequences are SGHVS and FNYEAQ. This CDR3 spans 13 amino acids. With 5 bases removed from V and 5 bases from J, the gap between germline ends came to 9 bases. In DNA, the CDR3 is TGTGCCAGCAGCGCCCATCTAACCGGGGAGCTGTTTTTT. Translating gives CASSAHLTGELFF.

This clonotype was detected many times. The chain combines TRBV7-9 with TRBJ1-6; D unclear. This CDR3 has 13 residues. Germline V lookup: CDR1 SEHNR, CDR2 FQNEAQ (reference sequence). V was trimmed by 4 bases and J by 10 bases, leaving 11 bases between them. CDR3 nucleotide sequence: TGTGCCAGCAGCTATGAGGGTCGGTCACCCCTCCACTTT. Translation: CASSYEGRSPLHF.

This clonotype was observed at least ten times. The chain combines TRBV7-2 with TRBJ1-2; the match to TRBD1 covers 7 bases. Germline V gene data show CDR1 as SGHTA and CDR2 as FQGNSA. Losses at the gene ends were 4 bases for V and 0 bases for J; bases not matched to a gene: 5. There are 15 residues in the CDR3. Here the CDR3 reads CASSSWDRANYGYTF. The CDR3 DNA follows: TGTGCCAGCAGCTCTTGGGACAGAGCTAACTATGGCTACACCTTC.

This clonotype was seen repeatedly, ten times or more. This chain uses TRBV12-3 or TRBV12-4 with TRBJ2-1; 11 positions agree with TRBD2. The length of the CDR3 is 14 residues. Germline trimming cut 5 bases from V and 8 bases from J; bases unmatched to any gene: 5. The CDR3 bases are TGTGCCAGCAGTCTTAGCGGGGGGGTCCATGAGCAGTTCTTC. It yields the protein CASSLSGGVHEQFF.

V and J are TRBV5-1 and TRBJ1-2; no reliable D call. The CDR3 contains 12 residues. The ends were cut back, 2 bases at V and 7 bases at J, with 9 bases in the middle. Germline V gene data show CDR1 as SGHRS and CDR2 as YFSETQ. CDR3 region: CASSFVGAGYTF. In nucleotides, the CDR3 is TGCGCCAGCAGCTTCGTGGGTGCTGGCTACACCTTC. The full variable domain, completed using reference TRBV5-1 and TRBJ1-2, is KAGVTQTPRYLIKTRGQQVTLSCSPISGHRSVSWYQQTPGQGLQFLFEYFSETQRNKGNFPGRFSGRQFSNSRSEMNVSTLELGDSALYLCASSFVGAGYTFGSGTRLTVV.

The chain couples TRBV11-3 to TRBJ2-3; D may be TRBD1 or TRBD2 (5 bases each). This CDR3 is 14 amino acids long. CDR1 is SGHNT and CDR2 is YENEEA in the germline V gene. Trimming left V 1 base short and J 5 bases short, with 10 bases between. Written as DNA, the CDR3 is TGTGCCAGCAGCTTAGCTGAGGGACGAGATACGCAGTATTTT. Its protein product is CASSLAEGRDTQYF.

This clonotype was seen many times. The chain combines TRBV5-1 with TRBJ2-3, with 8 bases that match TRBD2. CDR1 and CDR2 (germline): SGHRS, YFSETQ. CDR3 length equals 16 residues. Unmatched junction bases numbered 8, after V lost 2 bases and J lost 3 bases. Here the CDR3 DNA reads TGCGCCAGCAGCTTCATACGGGGGGGCCTGACAGATACGCAGTATTTT. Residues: CASSFIRGGLTDTQYF.

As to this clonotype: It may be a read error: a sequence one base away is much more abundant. The CDR3 DNA reads TGCGCCGGCAGCCAAGTGGCGGGATTTAATGAAAAACTGTTTTTT. Encoded protein: CAGSQVAGFNEKLFF. J is TRBJ1-4 and V is TRBV4-3; D is unclear. This CDR3 is built from 15 residues. CDR1 and CDR2 from the germline V gene are LGHNA and YSLEER.

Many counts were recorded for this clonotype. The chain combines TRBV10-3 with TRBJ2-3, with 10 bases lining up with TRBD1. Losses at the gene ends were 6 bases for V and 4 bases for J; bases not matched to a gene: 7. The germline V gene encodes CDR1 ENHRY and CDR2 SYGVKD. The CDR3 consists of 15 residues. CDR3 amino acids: CAISSRDRGADTQYF. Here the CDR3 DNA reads TGTGCCATCAGCTCCCGGGACAGGGGTGCAGATACGCAGTATTTT.

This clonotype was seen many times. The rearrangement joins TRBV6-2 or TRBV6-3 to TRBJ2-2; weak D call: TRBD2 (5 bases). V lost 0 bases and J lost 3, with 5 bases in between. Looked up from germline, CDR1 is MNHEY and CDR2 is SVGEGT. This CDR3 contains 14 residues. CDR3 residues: CASSYSSDTGELFF. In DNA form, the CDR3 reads TGTGCCAGCAGTTACTCTAGCGACACCGGGGAGCTGTTTTTT.

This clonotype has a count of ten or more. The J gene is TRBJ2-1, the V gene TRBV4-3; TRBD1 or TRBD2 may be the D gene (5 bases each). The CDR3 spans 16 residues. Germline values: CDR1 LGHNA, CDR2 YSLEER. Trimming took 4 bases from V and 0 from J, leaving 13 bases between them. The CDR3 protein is CASSRDPGSSYNEQFF. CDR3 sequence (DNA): TGCGCCAGCAGCCGGGACCCGGGTAGCTCCTACAATGAGCAGTTCTTC.

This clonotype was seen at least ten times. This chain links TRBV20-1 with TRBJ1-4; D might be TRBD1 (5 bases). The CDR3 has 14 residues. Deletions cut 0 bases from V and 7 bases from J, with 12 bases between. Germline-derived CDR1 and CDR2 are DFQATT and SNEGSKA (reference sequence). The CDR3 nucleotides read TGCAGTGCTAGAGACCAAAGGGGCAGTGAAAAACTGTTTTTT. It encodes CSARDQRGSEKLFF.

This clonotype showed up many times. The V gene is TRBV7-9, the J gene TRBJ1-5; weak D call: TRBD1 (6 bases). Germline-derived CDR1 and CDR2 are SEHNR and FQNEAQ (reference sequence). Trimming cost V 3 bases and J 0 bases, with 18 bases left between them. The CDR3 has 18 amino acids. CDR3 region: CASSFDRGGTYSNQPQHF. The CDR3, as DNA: TGTGCCAGCAGCTTTGACAGAGGGGGTACCTATAGCAATCAGCCCCAGCATTTT.

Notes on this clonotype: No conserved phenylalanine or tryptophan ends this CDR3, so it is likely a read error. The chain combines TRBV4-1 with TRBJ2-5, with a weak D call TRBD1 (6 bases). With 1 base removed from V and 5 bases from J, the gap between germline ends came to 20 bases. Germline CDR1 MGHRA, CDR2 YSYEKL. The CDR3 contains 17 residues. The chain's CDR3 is CASSQGLTGWGEETQYL. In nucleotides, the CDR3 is TGCGCCAGCAGCCAAGGCCTTACAGGGTGGGGAGAGGAGACCCAGTACTTG.

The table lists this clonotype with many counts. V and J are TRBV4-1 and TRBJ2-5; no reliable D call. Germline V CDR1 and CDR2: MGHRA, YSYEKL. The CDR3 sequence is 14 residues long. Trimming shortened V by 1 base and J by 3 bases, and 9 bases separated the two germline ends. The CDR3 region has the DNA TGCGCCAGCAGCCAAGGGCTAGTGAAAGAGACCCAGTACTTC. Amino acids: CASSQGLVKETQYF.

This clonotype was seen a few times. The CDR3 region has the DNA TGCGCCAGCACTCCAGTTTTATCGGACACTGAAGCTTTCTTT. Amino acid sequence: CASTPVLSDTEAFF. The gene calls are TRBV10-2 and TRBJ1-1, with D unresolved. The CDR3 consists of 14 residues. Between the trimmed V and J ends, which lost 7 bases and 3 bases, there was a span of 15 bases. CDR1 and CDR2 from the germline V gene are WSHSY and SAAADI.

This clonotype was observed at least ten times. The CDR3 loop is CASSQDIGDSYNEQFF. CDR3 nucleotides: TGCGCCAGCAGCCAAGATATAGGGGACAGCTACAATGAGCAGTTCTTC. The rearrangement uses TRBV4-1 and TRBJ2-1; 7 nucleotides align to TRBD1. CDR1 is MGHRA and CDR2 is YSYEKL in the germline V gene. V gave up 0 bases and J gave up 3 bases; unmatched junction bases: 5. This CDR3 comprises 16 residues.

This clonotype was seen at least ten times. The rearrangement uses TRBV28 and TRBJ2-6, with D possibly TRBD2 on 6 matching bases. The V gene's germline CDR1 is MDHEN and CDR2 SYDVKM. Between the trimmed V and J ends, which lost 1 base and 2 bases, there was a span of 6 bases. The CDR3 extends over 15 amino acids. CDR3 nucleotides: TGTGCCAGCAGTTTATCGGGGGCTGGGGCCAACGTCCTGACTTTC. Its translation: CASSLSGAGANVLTF.

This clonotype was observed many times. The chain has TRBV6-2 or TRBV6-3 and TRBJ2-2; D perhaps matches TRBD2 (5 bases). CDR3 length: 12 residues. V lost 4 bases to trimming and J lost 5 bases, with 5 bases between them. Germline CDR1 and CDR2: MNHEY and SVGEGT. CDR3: CASSWETGELFF. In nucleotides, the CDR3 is TGTGCCAGCAGTTGGGAGACCGGGGAGCTGTTTTTT.